The 29 T cell receptor beta chains listed next were all sequenced from one sample in a study of T-cell memory formation after mild COVID-19. MiXCR, run by TCRdb on the 5' RACE reads, gives a single entry per CDR3 protein. The data show some 54,000 distinct CDR3 sequences, over 7.5% seen once. The sequencing sample was made of PBMCs or a T cell subset sorted from them (not recorded which). The receptors here all came from a man younger than 35 who had mild COVID-19 (a few samples of this study predate the infection). Cell type and time point are not known.

This clonotype showed up just a few times. The J gene is TRBJ2-7, the V gene TRBV20-1; TRBD2 matches 8 bases. With V trimmed by 6 bases and J by 6 bases, 10 bases remained unmatched. The CDR3 is 13 amino acids. The germline V gene has CDR1 DFQATT and CDR2 SNEGSKA (reference sequence). CDR3 loop: CSASGTRPPEQYF. The CDR3 DNA reads as TGCAGTGCCTCCGGGACTAGACCCCCCGAGCAGTACTTC.

This clonotype was observed a few times. This chain uses TRBV7-2 with TRBJ2-1; 10 nucleotides align to TRBD2. The V and J ends lost 5 bases and 6 bases, in that order; junction bases with no gene match: 4. The CDR3 has 14 amino acids. CDR1 is SGHTA and CDR2 is FQGNSA in the germline V gene. CDR3: CASSKGLAFNEQFF. As DNA, the CDR3 is TGTGCCAGCAGCAAGGGACTAGCGTTCAATGAGCAGTTCTTC.

The V and J genes are TRBV5-4 and TRBJ2-7, with 7 bases aligning to TRBD1. The CDR3 is 15 residues long. Germline-derived CDR1 and CDR2 are SGHNT and YYREEE (reference sequence). V lost 4 bases, J lost 2 bases, and 9 bases stayed unmatched. CDR3 amino acids: CASSTRQGPTYEQYF. DNA for the CDR3: TGTGCCAGCAGCACCCGACAGGGACCCACCTACGAGCAGTACTTC.

This chain uses TRBV7-2 with TRBJ2-7; D might be TRBD1 (7 bases). Trimming shortened V by 4 bases and J by 9 bases, and 19 bases separated the two germline ends. Germline lookup yields CDR1 SGHTA and CDR2 FQGNSA. The CDR3 runs 14 residues. CDR3 bases: TGTGCCAGCAGCTACGGCCAGGGGGGTTTGAGGCAGTACTTC. Protein product: CASSYGQGGLRQYF.

This clonotype was counted a few times. This clone may be a read error of a much larger clone one base away. CDR3 in DNA: TGTGCCAGCAGCTATTACTACGAGCAGTACTTC. Protein sequence: CASSYYYEQYF. The chain is built from TRBV7-2 and TRBJ2-7; no definite D call. CDR3 length: 11 residues. Germline CDR1 is SGHTA and CDR2 is FQGNSA. Between the trimmed V and J ends, which lost 4 bases and 3 bases, there was a span of 4 bases.

This clonotype showed up just a few times. This rearrangement joins TRBV7-2 to TRBJ2-7, with D possibly TRBD2 on 6 matching bases. V was pared by 5 bases and J by 2 bases, with 13 bases between. Germline CDR1 and CDR2: SGHTA and FQGNSA. The CDR3 runs to 14 residues. Here the CDR3 reads CASSRAGLPYEQYV. In nucleotides, the CDR3 is TGTGCCAGCAGCCGCGCGGGGCTCCCCTACGAGCAGTACGTC.

The V and J genes are TRBV7-9 and TRBJ1-1, with D hard to call. V was shortened by 4 bases and J by 6 bases, with 15 bases between the two germline ends. The CDR3 totals 14 residues. Germline CDR1 reads SEHNR; CDR2 reads FQNEAQ (reference sequence). CDR3 amino acids: CASSYQGGRSEAFF. The CDR3 DNA reads as TGTGCCAGCAGCTACCAAGGTGGGCGATCTGAAGCTTTCTTT.

At least ten counts were recorded for this clonotype. The chain employs TRBV7-2 and TRBJ2-2; D may be TRBD1 (6 bases). Deletions cut 5 bases from V and 4 bases from J, with 17 bases between. Germline CDR1 reads SGHTA; CDR2 reads FQGNSA. The CDR3 is 16 amino acids. DNA for the CDR3: TGTGCCAGCAGCCCCCCGAGGGGGATAGTCACCGGGGAGCTGTTTTTT. Translating gives CASSPPRGIVTGELFF.

This clonotype appeared a few times. Written as DNA, the CDR3 is TGTGCCAGCAGCGTAGGACAGGCAACCCAAGAGACCCAGTACTTC. Translated, it gives CASSVGQATQETQYF. The chain has TRBV9 and TRBJ2-5; a weak D match, TRBD1 (6 bases). This CDR3 comprises 15 residues. CDR1 and CDR2 (germline): SGDLS, YYNGEE. Trimming removed 0 bases at V and 1 base at J, with 10 bases between.

The chain carries TRBV20-1 and TRBJ1-5, with a weak D call TRBD1 (6 bases). V dropped 0 bases and J dropped 6 bases, with 18 bases sitting between them. Germline V lookup: CDR1 DFQATT, CDR2 SNEGSKA (reference sequence). The CDR3 extends over 16 amino acids. For the CDR3, the DNA is TGCAGTGCTAGAGATCGAAGAGAGGGGGGTTTTCAGCCCCAGCATTTT. Protein product: CSARDRREGGFQPQHF.

This clonotype has just a few counts. This chain joins TRBV19 and TRBJ2-6; TRBD2 is a possible D gene (5 bases). Trimming left V 6 bases short and J 4 bases short, with 19 bases between. The V gene's germline CDR1 is LNHDA and CDR2 SQIVND (reference sequence). There are 17 residues in the CDR3. The CDR3 reads CASSRRHVVSGANVLTF. CDR3 DNA: TGTGCCAGTAGCAGGAGGCATGTAGTATCGGGGGCCAACGTCCTGACTTTC.

In its sample, this clonotype was seen many times. This chain links TRBV7-2 with TRBJ1-5, with D maybe TRBD1 (5 bases). The CDR3 has 13 residues. The ends were cut back, 3 bases at V and 7 bases at J, with 10 bases in the middle. CDR1 and CDR2 from the germline V gene are SGHTA and FQGNSA. The CDR3 DNA is TGTGCCAGCAGCTTTGGGGGTGGCCAGCCCCAGCATTTT. It yields the protein CASSFGGGQPQHF.

Details on this clonotype: It is likely a read error, because the conserved phenylalanine at the end of the CDR3 is missing. The DNA is omitted, as the CDR3 cannot be located on it reliably, and the CDR3 follows TCRdb's listing. V and J are TRBV6-2 or TRBV6-3 and TRBJ2-1; TRBD2, the table's D call, was not compared with the DNA. The germline V gene has CDR1 MNHEY and CDR2 SVGEGT. With termini counted, the CDR3 has 12 amino acids. The CDR3 reads CASSRSSGGAIL.

In its sample, this clonotype was seen many times. This sequence joins TRBV18 and TRBJ2-4; 12 bases align to TRBD2. Per germline, CDR1 KGHSH and CDR2 LQKENI. The CDR3 contains 15 residues. V shed 3 bases and J 9 bases; nucleotides not matched to a gene: 6. In DNA, the CDR3 is TGTGCCAGCTCACCCCCGACTAGCGGGGGAACCATTCAGTACTTC. This translates into CASSPPTSGGTIQYF.

In this sample, this clonotype turned up a few times. The chain employs TRBV14 and TRBJ2-5; no firm D call. This CDR3 is built from 13 residues. Trimming cost V 4 bases and J 5 bases, with 11 bases left between them. CDR1 is SGHDN, CDR2 FVKESK, per germline. The CDR3 nucleotides are TGTGCCAGCAGCCCGTGGGCCCGGGAGACCCAGTACTTC. Its translation: CASSPWARETQYF.

This clonotype was recorded once. V gene TRBV2 combines with J gene TRBJ1-1; possible D gene TRBD1, 6 bases. CDR1 and CDR2 from the germline V gene are SNHLY and FYNNEI. CDR3 length: 15 amino acids. Trimming left V 2 bases short and J 1 base short, with 11 bases between. The CDR3 reads CASSEWGRGNTEAFF. CDR3 nucleotides: TGTGCCAGCAGTGAATGGGGCAGGGGGAACACTGAAGCTTTCTTT.

This clonotype showed up just a few times. The rearrangement joins TRBV19 to TRBJ1-5; D is perhaps TRBD1 (5 bases). V lost 3 bases and J 4 bases, leaving 13 bases between the germline ends. Germline-derived CDR1 and CDR2 are LNHDA and SQIVND (reference sequence). The CDR3 extends over 15 amino acids. CDR3 DNA: TGTGCCAGTAGTATCCTGGGACGAAAGAATCAGCCCCAGCATTTT. It is translated as CASSILGRKNQPQHF.

This clonotype was detected ten times or more. The chain combines TRBV9 with TRBJ2-3; tentatively, D is TRBD1 or TRBD2 (5 bases each). Germline loops: CDR1 SGDLS, CDR2 YYNGEE. Trimming took off 2 bases at V and 6 bases at J, with 10 bases between the two ends. The CDR3 consists of 13 residues. The CDR3 is CASSVGTEDTQYF. The CDR3 DNA sequence: TGTGCCAGCAGCGTTGGGACCGAGGATACGCAGTATTTT.

At least ten counts were recorded for this clonotype. The CDR3 spells CASSLRGLDEQYF. CDR3 bases: TGTGCCAGCAGCTTAAGGGGGCTTGACGAGCAGTACTTC. V usage is TRBV7-9 and J usage is TRBJ2-7, with TRBD1 identical over 7 bases. The CDR3 has 13 residues. Germline loops: CDR1 SEHNR, CDR2 FQNEAQ (reference sequence). Unmatched junction bases numbered 3, after V lost 2 bases and J lost 5 bases. The entire variable domain, with the rest obtained from reference TRBV7-9 and TRBJ2-7, is as follows: DTGVSQNPRHKITKRGQNVTFRCDPISEHNRLYWYRQTLGQGPEFLTYFQNEAQLEKSRLLSDRFSAERPKGSFSTLEIQRTEQGDSAMYLCASSLRGLDEQYFGPGTRLTVT.

The J gene is TRBJ2-3, the V gene TRBV7-3; D may be TRBD2 (6 bases). The CDR3 totals 12 residues. Per germline, CDR1 SGHTA and CDR2 FQGTGA. V lost 5 bases, J lost 10 bases, and 13 bases lay in between. The CDR3 DNA sequence: TGTGCCAGCAGCCCTTCCGGGACTGCGCAGTATTTT. Protein product: CASSPSGTAQYF.

In its sample, this clonotype was seen a few times. The chain's CDR3 is CASSPAFDSPLHF. CDR3 nucleotides: TGTGCCAGCAGCCCCGCCTTCGATTCACCCCTCCACTTT. The chain uses TRBV7-6 and TRBJ1-6; D unclear. CDR3 length equals 13 residues. V gave up 5 bases and J gave up 8 bases, with 10 bases separating them. Germline lookup yields CDR1 SGHVS and CDR2 FNYEAQ.

Many counts were recorded for this clonotype. The chain couples TRBV20-1 to TRBJ2-2, with 10 bases lining up with TRBD1. This CDR3 has 17 amino acids. V lost 0 bases, J lost 5 bases, and 9 bases stayed unmatched. Germline CDR1 reads DFQATT; CDR2 reads SNEGSKA (reference sequence). CDR3 in amino acids: CSARDRVGTGVTGELFF. The CDR3 bases are TGCAGTGCTAGAGATCGGGTCGGGACAGGGGTGACCGGGGAGCTGTTTTTT.

This clonotype was picked up a small number of times. The chain's CDR3 is CASSVRGTEGYTF. The CDR3 DNA is TGTGCCAGCAGTGTTAGGGGAACGGAGGGCTACACCTTC. The chain combines TRBV2 with TRBJ1-2; a possible D gene is TRBD1 (5 bases). The CDR3 spans 13 residues. Between the trimmed V and J ends, which lost 4 bases and 8 bases, there was a span of 14 bases. Germline V lookup: CDR1 SNHLY, CDR2 FYNNEI.

At least ten counts were recorded for this clonotype. The J gene is TRBJ2-1, the V gene TRBV5-1; D is uncertain. V was cut by 0 bases and J by 4 bases, with 8 bases left in between. The germline V gene has CDR1 SGHRS and CDR2 YFSETQ. This CDR3 comprises 14 residues. DNA of the CDR3: TGCGCCAGCAGCTTGGTGACGGATTACAATGAGCAGTTCTTC. Residues: CASSLVTDYNEQFF.

The CDR3 sequence: CASSDLSYSYNSPLHF. The CDR3 region has the DNA TGTGCCAGCAGTGACTTAAGTTACTCCTATAATTCACCCCTCCACTTT. J is TRBJ1-6 and V is TRBV25-1; D gene ambiguous. The ends were cut back, 3 bases at V and 0 bases at J, with 9 bases in the middle. Germline V gene sequence: CDR1 MGHDK, CDR2 SYGVNS. The CDR3 spans 16 residues. Variable domain in full (rest from reference TRBV25-1 and TRBJ1-6): EADIYQTPRYLVIGTGKKITLECSQTMGHDKMYWYQQDPGMELHLIHYSYGVNSTEKGDLSSESTVSRIRTEHFPLTLESARPSHTSQYLCASSDLSYSYNSPLHFGNGTRLTVT.

This clonotype was found a few times. The chain couples TRBV6-5 to TRBJ1-1; possibly TRBD1 for D (6 bases). The CDR3 covers 16 residues. Germline CDR1 and CDR2: MNHEY and SVGAGI. With 0 bases removed from V and 2 bases from J, the gap between germline ends came to 13 bases. CDR3 in amino acids: CASSYSIQGGNTEAFF. The CDR3 bases are TGTGCCAGCAGTTACTCCATACAGGGCGGAAACACTGAAGCTTTCTTT.

The chain combines TRBV29-1 with TRBJ2-7; D is unresolved. Trimming removed 4 bases from V and 4 bases from J, with 8 bases in between. CDR1 and CDR2 from the germline V gene are SQVTM and ANQGSEA. This CDR3 contains 11 residues. In DNA, the CDR3 is TGCAGCGTTGTGTTAGGGTACGAGCAGTACTTC. This codes for CSVVLGYEQYF.

The chain links TRBV27 to TRBJ2-3; D is unresolved. V lost 6 bases and J 2 bases, leaving 9 bases between the germline ends. Germline V gene sequence: CDR1 MNHEY, CDR2 SMNVEV (reference sequence). This CDR3 comprises 13 residues. The CDR3 DNA follows: TGTGCCAGCAGGAAACGGTTCACAGATACGCAGTATTTT. It codes for CASRKRFTDTQYF.

V is TRBV3-1 and J is TRBJ1-1; no clear D. Trimming took 1 base from V and 1 from J, leaving 4 bases between them. The CDR3 is made up of 13 amino acids. Germline V gene lookup returns CDR1 LGHDT and CDR2 YNNKEL (reference sequence). The CDR3 region is CASSQVRNTEAFF. CDR3 sequence (DNA): TGTGCCAGCAGCCAAGTAAGGAACACTGAAGCTTTCTTT. The full variable domain, in which reference TRBV3-1 and TRBJ1-1 provide the parts outside the CDR3, is DTAVSQTPKYLVTQMGNDKSIKCEQNLGHDTMYWYKQDSKKFLKIMFSYNNKELIINETVPNRFSPKSPDKAHLNLHINSLELGDSAVYFCASSQVRNTEAFFGQGTRLTVV.